This T cell receptor beta chain was retrieved from a study of blood T cell repertoires in COVID-19. Study context: COVID-19 samples, acute and convalescent, were from the United States, Italy and Spain. The analysed material was cDNA or gDNA that came from T cells, B-cell-depleted T cells, or PBMCs.

Participants spanned ages roughly 18 to 90 years and resided in around 25 US areas. Participants' own reports of clinical history determined their cohort assignment. This CDR3 spans 17 amino acids. V shed 4 bases and J 0 bases; nucleotides not matched to a gene: 10. The germline V gene has CDR1 SGHRS and CDR2 YFSETQ. Libraries were prepared by immunoSEQ multiplex PCR; TCRdb keeps only in-frame clonotypes and omits some of them. The sample has about half a million clones; roughly nine tenths are singletons. The chain links TRBV5-1 to TRBJ2-5; 9 nucleotides line up with TRBD2. The sequence was obtained from a woman aged 55-75 years who had recovered from COVID-19. The specimen was PBMCs or T cells enriched from blood (not recorded which). The CDR3: CASSPASGVLNQETQYF. CDR3 DNA: TGCGCCAGCAGCCCGGCTAGCGGGGTTCTTAACCAAGAGACCCAGTACTTC.